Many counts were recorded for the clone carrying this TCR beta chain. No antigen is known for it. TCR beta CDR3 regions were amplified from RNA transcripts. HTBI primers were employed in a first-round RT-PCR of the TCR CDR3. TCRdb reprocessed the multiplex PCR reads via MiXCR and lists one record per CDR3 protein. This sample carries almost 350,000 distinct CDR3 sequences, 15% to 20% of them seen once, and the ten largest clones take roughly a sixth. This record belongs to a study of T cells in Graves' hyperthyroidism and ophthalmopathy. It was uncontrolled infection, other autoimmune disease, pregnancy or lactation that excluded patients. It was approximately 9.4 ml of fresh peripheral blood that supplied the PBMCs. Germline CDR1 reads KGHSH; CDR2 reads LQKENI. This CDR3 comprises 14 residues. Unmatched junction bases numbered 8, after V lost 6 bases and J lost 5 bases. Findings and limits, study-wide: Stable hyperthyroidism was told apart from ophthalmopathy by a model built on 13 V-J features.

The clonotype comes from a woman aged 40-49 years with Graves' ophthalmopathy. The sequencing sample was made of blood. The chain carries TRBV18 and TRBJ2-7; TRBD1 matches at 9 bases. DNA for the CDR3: TGTGCCAGCTCCCCAGGACAGGGGCGCAACGAGCAGTACTTC. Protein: CASSPGQGRNEQYF.